The 21 T cell receptor beta chains below all came from one sample that was sequenced in a study of cytomegalovirus exposure and HLA in healthy donors. PCR used 60 Vbeta primers and 13 Jbeta primers. Some clones are missing from TCRdb's copy, which holds only in-frame ones; the method was immunoSEQ multiplex PCR. The table lists roughly 130,000 clones, around three quarters of them singletons. The sample consisted of PBMCs. These receptors originate from a man between 18 and 35 years old in good health and CMV-seronegative.

The chain uses TRBV28 and TRBJ1-1; D is uncertain. V shed 5 bases and J shed 4 bases, with 8 bases lying between them. Germline V gene sequence: CDR1 MDHEN, CDR2 SYDVKM. The CDR3 has 12 residues. CDR3 sequence reads: CASSLIFTEAFF. DNA of the CDR3: TGTGCCAGCAGTCTAATCTTCACTGAAGCTTTCTTT.

The gene calls are TRBV10-3 and TRBJ2-1, with 7 bases lining up with TRBD2. Germline V gene lookup returns CDR1 ENHRY and CDR2 SYGVKD. The CDR3 runs to 13 residues. V lost 8 bases and J lost 6; bases outside the gene matches: 7. The chain's CDR3 is CAIGLTSRNEQFF. The CDR3 DNA reads TGTGCCATCGGACTGACTAGCCGCAATGAGCAGTTCTTC.

As DNA, the CDR3 is TGTGCCAGCCAGGGGTTATTCGGGTACGAGCAGTACTTC. It codes for CASQGLFGYEQYF. This chain connects TRBV25-1 to TRBJ2-7, with D perhaps matching TRBD1 (6 bases). This CDR3 is 13 amino acids long. V was cut by 8 bases and J by 4 bases, with 15 bases left in between. Per the germline V gene, CDR1 is MGHDK and CDR2 is SYGVNS.

This chain uses TRBV11-2 with TRBJ1-2; D gene uncertain. The length of the CDR3 is 14 residues. Germline CDR1 SGHAT, CDR2 FQNNGV. Trimming cost V 1 base and J 4 bases, with 10 bases left between them. The CDR3, as DNA: TGTGCCAGCAGCTTAGTCGGAGGCCTCTATGGCTACACCTTC. Translated, it gives CASSLVGGLYGYTF.

This clone was counted a few times. The rearrangement joins TRBV6-5 to TRBJ1-4; D unresolved. V dropped 2 bases and J dropped 3 bases, with 7 bases sitting between them. The V gene's germline CDR1 is MNHEY and CDR2 SVGAGI. The CDR3 runs 14 residues. For the CDR3, the DNA is TGTGCCAGCAGTTACCGCAGCGCTAATGAAAAACTGTTTTTT. This encodes CASSYRSANEKLFF.

The gene calls are TRBV5-1 and TRBJ2-3; D might be TRBD2 (5 bases). CDR1 is SGHRS and CDR2 is YFSETQ in the germline V gene. The V end lost 1 base, the J end lost 2 bases, and 14 bases lay between the germline ends. This CDR3 is 16 amino acids long. This CDR3 reads CASSLRGDYPTDTQYF. CDR3 DNA sequence: TGCGCCAGCAGCTTGCGCGGCGACTACCCCACAGATACGCAGTATTTT. Together with reference TRBV5-1 and TRBJ2-3, the CDR3 gives the full variable domain: KAGVTQTPRYLIKTRGQQVTLSCSPISGHRSVSWYQQTPGQGLQFLFEYFSETQRNKGNFPGRFSGRQFSNSRSEMNVSTLELGDSALYLCASSLRGDYPTDTQYFGPGTRLTVL.

J is TRBJ2-7 and V is TRBV10-2; 12 bases agree with TRBD2. The junction had 5 bases not matched to a gene; V was cut back by 3 bases and J by 2 bases. Germline CDR1 reads WSHSY; CDR2 reads SAAADI. CDR3 length: 16 amino acids. CDR3 in DNA: TGCGCCAGCAGTGACCCCCTAGCGGGAGGGACCTACGAGCAGTACGTC. As protein: CASSDPLAGGTYEQYV.

This chain links TRBV15 with TRBJ2-7; D is unclear. V lost 0 bases, J lost 0 bases, and 9 bases lay in between. The CDR3 covers 15 residues. Germline CDR1 reads LNHNV; CDR2 reads YYDKDF (reference sequence). CDR3 residues: CATSREQVTSYEQYF. The CDR3 nucleotides are TGTGCCACCAGCAGAGAGCAGGTTACCTCCTACGAGCAGTACTTC.

The chain has TRBV6-1 and TRBJ2-5, with 7 bases lining up with TRBD2. The germline CDR1 and CDR2 sequences are MNHNS and SASEGT. The V segment lost 5 bases and the J segment 1 base; nucleotides outside the gene matches: 4. The CDR3 is 14 residues long. CDR3 amino acids: CASSLRLAQETQYF. DNA for the CDR3: TGTGCCAGCAGTCTACGACTAGCCCAAGAGACCCAGTACTTC.

The chain links TRBV30 to TRBJ2-5; TRBD2 matches at 13 bases. This CDR3 region has 14 residues. Per the germline V gene, CDR1 is GTSNPN and CDR2 is SVGIG (reference sequence). V lost 2 bases and J lost 4; bases outside the gene matches: 1. CDR3 sequence reads: CAWSRLAGGETQYF. DNA for the CDR3: TGTGCCTGGAGTAGACTAGCGGGAGGAGAGACCCAGTACTTC.

Details on this clone: One junction end does not reproduce the germline sequence, and a read error may be involved. V usage is TRBV7-7 and J usage is TRBJ2-2; D may be TRBD1 (6 bases). The CDR3 loop spans 17 amino acids. Germline V gives CDR1 SSHAT, CDR2 FNYEAQ (reference sequence). CDR3 coding DNA: TGTGCTAGCAGCCCCATTCCCGGGGCAGGGGACACCGGGGAGCTGTTTTTT. This encodes CASSPIPGAGDTGELFF.

V is TRBV9 and J is TRBJ2-3, with D possibly TRBD2 on 6 matching bases. Trimming removed 3 bases from V and 11 bases from J, with 16 bases in between. Germline V gene sequence: CDR1 SGDLS, CDR2 YYNGEE. The CDR3 loop spans 13 amino acids. The CDR3 bases are TGTGCCAGCAGCGACAGGACTGGCGGGATGCAGTATTTT. It specifies CASSDRTGGMQYF.

A few counts support this clone. The gene calls are TRBV7-2 and TRBJ1-1; D unclear. V dropped 4 bases and J dropped 0 bases, with 3 bases sitting between them. The CDR3 loop spans 12 amino acids. Germline V gene lookup returns CDR1 SGHTA and CDR2 FQGNSA. CDR3: CASSSVNTEAFF. The CDR3 region has the DNA TGTGCCAGCAGCTCCGTGAACACTGAAGCTTTCTTT.

Worth noting for this clone: At the DNA level, this CDR3 is encoded by other sequences in the same sample as well. The chain employs TRBV7-9 and TRBJ2-6; 9 positions agree with TRBD2. The CDR3 length is 19 residues. J gave up 0 bases and V 5 bases, and 11 bases lay outside the gene matches. Germline lookup yields CDR1 SEHNR and CDR2 FQNEAQ (reference sequence). CDR3: CASSHVPASGNSGANVLTF. CDR3 coding DNA: TGTGCCAGCAGCCACGTTCCGGCTAGCGGGAACTCTGGGGCCAACGTCCTGACTTTC.

This chain joins TRBV10-3 and TRBJ1-2, with D maybe TRBD1 (5 bases). Per germline, CDR1 ENHRY and CDR2 SYGVKD. The V end lost 3 bases, the J end lost 8 bases, and 13 bases lay between the germline ends. The CDR3 is 13 amino acids. CDR3 amino acids: CAISDGGVWGYTF. CDR3 DNA sequence: TGTGCCATCAGTGACGGGGGGGTCTGGGGCTACACCTTC.

Remarks on this clone: The sample carries other DNA sequences with the same CDR3. The J gene is TRBJ2-1, the V gene TRBV9; no firm D call. With 0 bases removed from V and 0 bases from J, the gap between germline ends came to 7 bases. This CDR3 comprises 15 residues. Germline V gene sequence: CDR1 SGDLS, CDR2 YYNGEE. The CDR3 sequence is CASSVGGNSYNEQFF. In nucleotides, the CDR3 is TGTGCCAGCAGCGTAGGCGGAAACTCCTACAATGAGCAGTTCTTC.

The rearrangement uses TRBV5-4 and TRBJ2-5; 7 bases map to TRBD1. The CDR3 sequence is 14 residues long. V lost 1 base, J lost 7 bases, and 7 bases stayed unmatched. Germline-derived CDR1 and CDR2 are SGHNT and YYREEE (reference sequence). CDR3 protein: CASSLNTGAGTQYF. Here the CDR3 DNA reads TGTGCCAGCAGCTTGAATACAGGGGCCGGGACCCAGTACTTC.

The V call is TRBV9, the J call TRBJ1-1; D is undetermined. V was cut by 0 bases and J by 6 bases, with 12 bases left in between. This CDR3 comprises 14 residues. Germline V gives CDR1 SGDLS, CDR2 YYNGEE. This CDR3 reads CASSVGGSGAEAFF. CDR3 DNA sequence: TGTGCCAGCAGCGTAGGAGGGTCCGGCGCTGAAGCTTTCTTT.

V gene TRBV5-1 combines with J gene TRBJ1-4, with 7 positions matching TRBD1. Trimming cost V 3 bases and J 4 bases; bases outside gene matches: 6. The CDR3 has 15 amino acids. CDR1 is SGHRS, CDR2 YFSETQ, per germline. CDR3 nucleotides: TGCGCCAGCAGCTCGATAACAGGGGTTAATGAAAAACTGTTTTTT. It specifies CASSSITGVNEKLFF. Supplemented by reference TRBV5-1 and TRBJ1-4, the full variable domain reads KAGVTQTPRYLIKTRGQQVTLSCSPISGHRSVSWYQQTPGQGLQFLFEYFSETQRNKGNFPGRFSGRQFSNSRSEMNVSTLELGDSALYLCASSSITGVNEKLFFGSGTQLSVL.

The chain combines TRBV27 with TRBJ1-4; D is possibly TRBD1 (6 bases). Trimming cost V 4 bases and J 2 bases, with 14 bases left between them. Germline V CDR1 and CDR2: MNHEY, SMNVEV (reference sequence). The CDR3 is 16 residues long. The CDR3 reads CASSSIGTSTNEKLFF. CDR3 in DNA: TGTGCCAGCAGTTCGATTGGGACATCGACTAATGAAAAACTGTTTTTT.

V usage is TRBV19 and J usage is TRBJ2-5; unclear D gene. V was pared by 4 bases and J by 7 bases, with 13 bases between. CDR3 length: 13 amino acids. The germline gives CDR1 LNHDA, CDR2 SQIVND (reference sequence). The CDR3 protein is CASSKSYSGTQYF. The CDR3 coding sequence is TGTGCCAGTAGTAAGAGTTACTCGGGGACCCAGTACTTC. The variable domain in full, completed from reference TRBV19 and TRBJ2-5, reads DGGITQSPKYLFRKEGQNVTLSCEQNLNHDAMYWYRQDPGQGLRLIYYSQIVNDFQKGDIAEGYSVSREKKESFPLTVTSAQKNPTAFYLCASSKSYSGTQYFGPGTRLLVL.